Listed below are T cell receptor beta chains from one sample, sequenced in a study of blood T cell repertoires in COVID-19. TCRdb's table, derived via immunoSEQ multiplex PCR, lists solely in-frame clones and lacks some. Of approximately 240,000 clones listed, about 85% are singletons. Sequencing input: PBMCs or T cells enriched from blood (not recorded which). The receptors were sampled from a woman younger than 45 with acute COVID-19. The CDR3 runs from the conserved cysteine through the conserved F or W. D genes are given only for firm matches. Only part of the rows carry a size: once, few, many, or a class if the clone is expanded.

length,V,J,size,D,DNA,CDR3
14,TRBV5-1,TRBJ2-1,-,TRBD1,TGCGCCAGCAGCCCGGGACAGCCTTACAATGAGCAGTTCTTC,CASSPGQPYNEQFF
13,TRBV7-2,TRBJ2-7,-,TRBD2,TGTGCCAGCAGGGGACTAGGTGCCTACGAGCAGTACTTC,CASRGLGAYEQYF
14,TRBV5-6,TRBJ1-1,once,-,TGTGCCAGCAGCTTTTACCGGCGGGCCACTGAAGCTTTCTTT,CASSFYRRATEAFF
17,TRBV27,TRBJ1-4,-,-,TGTGCCAGCAGTTTATACAGCCCTGATGCAACTAATGAAAAACTGTTTTTT,CASSLYSPDATNEKLFF
13,TRBV10-3,TRBJ2-1,-,-,TGTGCCATCAGCTCCCAGGGAAATAATGAGCAGTTCTTC,CAISSQGNNEQFF
17,TRBV5-4,TRBJ2-1,-,TRBD2,TGTGCCAGCAGGGGGTCCGGGCGGGAGGCCACCTACAATGAGCAGTTCTTC,CASRGSGREATYNEQFF
17,TRBV6-1,TRBJ2-7,-,TRBD1,TGTGCCAGCAGTGTATTGACAGGGTTAAGCCATTCCTACGAGCAGTACTTC,CASSVLTGLSHSYEQYF
15,TRBV28,TRBJ1-6,-,-,TGTGCCAGCAGTACAGAACAGGGAGGGAATTCACCCCTCCACTTT,CASSTEQGGNSPLHF
13,TRBV2,TRBJ1-2,-,TRBD1,TGTGCCAGCAGGACGACAGGGAACTATGGCTACACCTTC,CASRTTGNYGYTF
15,TRBV5-1,TRBJ2-3,-,TRBD2,TGCGCCAGCAGCTCGGGACTAGCGGGAACAGATACGCAGTATTTT,CASSSGLAGTDTQYF
13,TRBV2,TRBJ2-2,once,-,TGTGCCAGCAGCGCCAGGGTTGCCGGGGAGCTGTTTTTT,CASSARVAGELFF
13,TRBV24-1,TRBJ2-3,-,-,TGTGCCACCAGCGACGGAGGGCCCGATACGCAGTATTTT,CATSDGGPDTQYF
15,TRBV29-1,TRBJ2-7,-,-,TGCAGCGTGGAAACGAGGGAAAAGGGTTTTGAGGAGCAGTACTTC,CSVETREKGFEEQYF
12,TRBV2,TRBJ2-5,-,-,TGTGCCAGCAGGGCGACAGGGAACGGAGGGAACTTC,CASRATGNGGNF
16,TRBV25-1,TRBJ1-6,-,-,TGTGCCAGCAGTGCGACCCAGGCACTTTATAATTCACCCCTCCACTTT,CASSATQALYNSPLHF
14,TRBV7-2,TRBJ2-1,-,TRBD1,TGTGCCAGCAGCTTATCGAGGGACAGCAATGAGCAGTTCTTC,CASSLSRDSNEQFF
12,TRBV11-2,TRBJ2-7,-,-,TGTGCCAGCAGCTCTGAGACATACGAGCAGTACTTC,CASSSETYEQYF
11,TRBV9,TRBJ1-2,once,-,TGTGCCAGCAGTGCACAGGGAGCCGCCACCTTC,CASSAQGAATF
13,TRBV7-3,TRBJ2-3,-,-,TGTGCCAGCAGCGCGGTTACCACAGATACGCAGTATTTT,CASSAVTTDTQYF
16,TRBV27,TRBJ1-1,few,-,TGTGCCAGCAGTTTCGACAGAACGAAATTGAACACTGAAGCTTTCTTT,CASSFDRTKLNTEAFF
14,TRBV14,TRBJ1-1,few,-,TGTGCCAGCAGCCAAGATTCAGGGGTCACTGAAGCTTTCTTT,CASSQDSGVTEAFF
14,TRBV28,TRBJ1-5,-,-,TGTGCCAGCAACCCTTGGGGGGAAAATCAGCCCCAGCATTTT,CASNPWGENQPQHF
14,TRBV7-2,TRBJ2-3,-,-,TGTGCCAGCAGCACACAGGGCTCCACAGATACGCAGTATTTT,CASSTQGSTDTQYF
15,TRBV12-5,TRBJ2-7,-,-,TGTGCTAGTGGTTTGGGTACAGGGATGAGCTACGAGCAGTACTTC,CASGLGTGMSYEQYF
15,TRBV5-1,TRBJ2-5,few,TRBD2,TGCGCCAGCAGCTTGCAGCGGGGCCCCCAAGAGACCCAGTACTTC,CASSLQRGPQETQYF
14,TRBV9,TRBJ1-6,-,-,TGTGCCAGCAGCGTAGTGGCAGTTAATTCACCCCTCCACTTT,CASSVVAVNSPLHF
13,TRBV27,TRBJ2-7,few,-,TGTGCCAGCAGTTCCGATAGCTCCTACGAGCAGTACTTC,CASSSDSSYEQYF
15,TRBV18,TRBJ1-5,once,-,TGTGCCAGCTCCCCGGGGGGGATGGCGAGTCAGCCCCAGCATTTT,CASSPGGMASQPQHF
13,TRBV12-3/TRBV12-4,TRBJ2-5,once,TRBD2,TGTGCCAGCTCAAGGACTAGCCAAGAGACCCAGTACTTC,CASSRTSQETQYF
14,TRBV2,TRBJ2-7,-,TRBD2,TGTGCCAGCAGAGAAACTAGCGGCCAACCCGAGCAGTACTTC,CASRETSGQPEQYF
15,TRBV4-1,TRBJ1-5,-,-,TGCGCCAGCAGCCAAGGGCAGGGCCTGGGTCAGCCCCAGCATTTT,CASSQGQGLGQPQHF
15,TRBV7-2,TRBJ2-7,-,-,TGTGCCAGCAGCCTTACCGGACAGCAGGCCTACGAGCAGTACTTC,CASSLTGQQAYEQYF
15,TRBV14,TRBJ2-7,few,TRBD1,TGTGCCAGCAGCCCTTGGACAGGCTTTACCTACGAGCAGTACTTC,CASSPWTGFTYEQYF
16,TRBV5-4,TRBJ2-1,-,-,TGTGCCAGCAGCCCGGATCAGCGGGTTATTTACAATGAGCAGTTCTTC,CASSPDQRVIYNEQFF
14,TRBV10-3,TRBJ1-1,-,-,TGTGCCATCACCAACGGACAGTTGAGCACTGAAGCTTTCTTT,CAITNGQLSTEAFF
12,TRBV7-9,TRBJ2-7,-,-,TGTGCCAGCAGCTTATCTGCCGGCGAGCAGTACTTC,CASSLSAGEQYF
17,TRBV4-3,TRBJ2-2,-,TRBD2,TGCGCCAGCAGCCAAGAGCTAGCGGGAGGGCCAACCGGGGAGCTGTTTTTT,CASSQELAGGPTGELFF
15,TRBV6-1,TRBJ2-7,-,-,TGTGCCAGCAGTTCCCCGACATTAAGCTCCTACGAGCAGTACTTC,CASSSPTLSSYEQYF
14,TRBV19,TRBJ1-6,-,TRBD1,TGTGCCAGTAGAGGACAGGGAATAGATTCACCCCTCCACTTT,CASRGQGIDSPLHF
18,TRBV6-1,TRBJ2-3,-,-,TGTGCCAGCAGTGAAGCGCGGGCCAGGGGCCTTACCACAGATACGCAGTATTTT,CASSEARARGLTTDTQYF
15,TRBV10-3,TRBJ1-2,few,-,TGTGCCATCAGTGAGTCTAACTGGTCCAACTATGGCTACACCTTC,CAISESNWSNYGYTF
16,TRBV15,TRBJ1-3,-,-,TGTGCCACCAGCAGAGGGGGGGGGACACTCGGAAACACCATATATTTT,CATSRGGGTLGNTIYF
12,TRBV29-1,TRBJ1-2,many,-,TGCAGCGTTGTGGGGGCGGACTATGGCTACACCTTC,CSVVGADYGYTF
12,TRBV29-1,TRBJ1-2,-,-,TGCAGCCCCGTGGAGGGCCCAACTGGCTACACCTTC,CSPVEGPTGYTF
14,TRBV6-5,TRBJ2-7,-,TRBD2,TGTGCCAGCAGTTCCGCGGGGGGGAGCTACGAGCAGTACTTC,CASSSAGGSYEQYF
19,TRBV6-2/TRBV6-3,TRBJ1-2,-,TRBD1,TGTGCCAGCAGCCACCGTCGAATGTCGGGACAGGGAGTTGGAAGGGGCTACACCTTC,CASSHRRMSGQGVGRGYTF
15,TRBV4-3,TRBJ2-1,-,-,TGCGCCAGCAGCCAAGTACCCGGAGCCTACAATGAGCAGTTCTTC,CASSQVPGAYNEQFF
14,TRBV2,TRBJ1-2,few,-,TGTGCCAGCATTCCGGGGGGAACGGACTATGGCTACACCTTC,CASIPGGTDYGYTF
15,TRBV7-9,TRBJ1-2,-,-,TGTGCCAGCAGCACATCAGGAGACACTAGCTATGGCTACACCTTC,CASSTSGDTSYGYTF